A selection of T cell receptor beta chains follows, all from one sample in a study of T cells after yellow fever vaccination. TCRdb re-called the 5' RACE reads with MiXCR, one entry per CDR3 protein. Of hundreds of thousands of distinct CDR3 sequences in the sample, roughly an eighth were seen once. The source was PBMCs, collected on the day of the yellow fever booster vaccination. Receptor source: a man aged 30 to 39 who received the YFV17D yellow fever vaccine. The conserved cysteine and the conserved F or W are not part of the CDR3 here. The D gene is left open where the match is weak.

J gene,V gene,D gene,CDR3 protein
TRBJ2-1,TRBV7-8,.,ASSLGYRGGRSSYNEQF
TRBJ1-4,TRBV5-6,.,ASSLVADNEKLF
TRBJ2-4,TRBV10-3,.,AISEVRGAAKNIQY
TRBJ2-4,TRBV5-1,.,ASSSDAGNIQY
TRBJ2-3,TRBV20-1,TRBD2,SASSGLNTDTQY
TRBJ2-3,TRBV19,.,ASSYGTGTDTQY
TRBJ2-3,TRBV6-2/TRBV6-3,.,ASISASTDTQY
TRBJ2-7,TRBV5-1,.,ASSLPNTGSYPYEQY
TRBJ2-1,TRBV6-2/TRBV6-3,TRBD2,ASTRTSGRIGQF
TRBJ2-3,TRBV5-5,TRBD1,ASSFGTGKGGSTDTQY
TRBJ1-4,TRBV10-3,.,AISKGPGNEKLF
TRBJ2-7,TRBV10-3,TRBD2,AISALVGGGRYEQY
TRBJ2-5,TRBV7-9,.,ASSSTDYRASGTQY
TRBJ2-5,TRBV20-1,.,SASRQGETQY
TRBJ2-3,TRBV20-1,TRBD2,SAGPSGRADTQY
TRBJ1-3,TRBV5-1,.,ASSYTQGSGNTIY
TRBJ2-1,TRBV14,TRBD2,ASQSTSGTDEQF
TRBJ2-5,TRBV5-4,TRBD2,ASSPRLAGVGETQY
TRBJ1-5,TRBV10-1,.,ASSESRFQPQH
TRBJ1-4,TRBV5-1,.,ASSLESRREKLF
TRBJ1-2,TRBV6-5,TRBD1,ASSYEGADGYT
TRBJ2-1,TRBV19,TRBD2,ASSRASGAYNEQF
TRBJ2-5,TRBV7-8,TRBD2,ASSLRRAGELETQY
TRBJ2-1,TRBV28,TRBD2,ASSLRALAGPSRNQF
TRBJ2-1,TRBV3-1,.,ASSQAQGPSYNEQF
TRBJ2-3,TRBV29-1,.,SGLRGGTDTQY
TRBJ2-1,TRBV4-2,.,ASSKNTGPREF
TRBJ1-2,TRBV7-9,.,ASSPGILDGYT
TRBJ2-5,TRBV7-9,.,ASSLRTDQETQY
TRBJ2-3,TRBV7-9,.,ASSLSTGYTDTQY
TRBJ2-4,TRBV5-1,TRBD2,ASSPSGGLANAYENIQY
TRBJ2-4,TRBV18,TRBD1,ASSPKDRESIQY
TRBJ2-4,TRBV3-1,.,ASSLHRDLSLQY
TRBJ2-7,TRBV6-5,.,ASSSMTYEQY
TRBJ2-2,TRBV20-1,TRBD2,SALRLAGGPGELF
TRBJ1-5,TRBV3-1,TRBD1,ASSRWDRNQPQH
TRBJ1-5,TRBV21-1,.,ASSKGKVRDRVNQPQH
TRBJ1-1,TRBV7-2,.,ASSAGVGTEAF
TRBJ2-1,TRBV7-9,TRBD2,ASSLGNGGTAGEQF
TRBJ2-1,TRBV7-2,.,ASSPPISEQF
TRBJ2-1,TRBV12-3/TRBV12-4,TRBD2,ASSRSGRANNEQF
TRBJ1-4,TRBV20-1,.,SAKYRERSEKLF
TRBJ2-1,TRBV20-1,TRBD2,SARTSVYNEQF
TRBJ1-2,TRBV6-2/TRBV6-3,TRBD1,ASSYLDRPNYGYT
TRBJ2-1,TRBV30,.,AWSVGGMRSNERF
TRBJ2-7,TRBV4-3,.,ASSQRQNGYEQY
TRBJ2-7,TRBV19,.,ASSIVGDEQY
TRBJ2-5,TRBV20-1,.,SARLLGEETQY
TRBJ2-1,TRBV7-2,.,ASSFSGGSYNELF
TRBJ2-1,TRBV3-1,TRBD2,ASRPPGLGNNEQF
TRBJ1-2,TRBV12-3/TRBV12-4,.,ASSLTGQYGYT
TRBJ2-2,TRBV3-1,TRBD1,ASSQQGAPGELF
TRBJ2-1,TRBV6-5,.,ASSYFGDGSYNEQF